This T cell receptor (beta chain) was captured by sequencing in a study of CD8 T cells in ankylosing spondylitis. Overall study findings and caveats: Disease-linked clones had a CD8+ phenotype and relatively low frequency in peripheral blood. Reactive arthritis synovial fluid and blood were previously reported to contain some motif variants. As reported, disease-linked clones showed significant enrichment in matched ankylosing spondylitis synovial fluid.

This clonotype was seen repeatedly, ten times or more. Its target is not known. Libraries of TCR beta came from quantitative 5'-RACE with molecular barcodes. TCRdb re-analysed the 5' RACE reads in MiXCR, keeping a single row per CDR3 protein. The sample lists 150,000 to 200,000 distinct CDR3 sequences, about 20% occurring once. The CDR3 totals 14 residues. The trim removed 7 bases at V and 3 bases at J, leaving 11 bases unmatched. Germline values: CDR1 SQVTM, CDR2 ANQGSEA. The sequenced material came from blood, either unsorted or a sorted T cell fraction (not recorded which). The chain employs TRBV29-1 and TRBJ2-5; 7 bases align to TRBD1. The TCR originated in a male donor aged 10 to 35 with ankylosing spondylitis or in good health (not recorded which). Here the CDR3 DNA reads TGCAGCGCCCCCCGTGGAACAGGGGAAGAGACCCAGTACTTC. Protein: CSAPRGTGEETQYF.